Each of the 11 T cell receptor beta chains below was sequenced from the same sample in a study of OX40 agonist ivuxolimab in advanced cancers. Sequenced by immunoSEQ multiplex PCR; TCRdb stores in-frame clones only, minus some. The sample has around 60,000 clones; over 75% are singletons. The sequencing here drew on CD4+ or CD8+ T cells sorted from blood, taken in a trial of the OX40 agonist ivuxolimab. All receptors derive from an adult with an advanced solid tumor such as melanoma, head and neck, liver or kidney cancer.

The chain combines TRBV5-6 with TRBJ2-7; 9 bases match TRBD2. CDR1 is SGHDT and CDR2 is YYEEEE in the germline V gene. V was pared by 2 bases and J by 0 bases, with 0 bases of the junction left unmatched. The CDR3 is 14 amino acids. CDR3 region: CASSLAGGSYEQYF. In DNA form, the CDR3 reads TGTGCCAGCAGCTTAGCGGGGGGCTCCTACGAGCAGTACTTC. The entire variable domain, with the rest obtained from reference TRBV5-6 and TRBJ2-7, is as follows: DAGVTQSPTHLIKTRGQQVTLRCSPKSGHDTVSWYQQALGQGPQFIFQYYEEEERQRGNFPDRFSGHQFPNYSSELNVNALLLGDSALYLCASSLAGGSYEQYFGPGTRLTVT.

The chain is built from TRBV7-9 and TRBJ2-1, with a tentative D call TRBD1 (5 bases). V lost 5 bases and J 5 bases, leaving 7 bases between the germline ends. Germline V gene data show CDR1 as SEHNR and CDR2 as FQNEAQ (reference sequence). The CDR3 runs to 12 residues. Here the CDR3 reads CASSPTDNEQFF. The CDR3 nucleotides read TGTGCCAGCAGCCCGACAGACAATGAGCAGTTCTTC.

J is TRBJ2-4 and V is TRBV7-3; 10 positions agree with TRBD1. The trim removed 5 bases at V and 8 bases at J, leaving 6 bases unmatched. The germline V gene has CDR1 SGHTA and CDR2 FQGTGA. The CDR3 totals 14 residues. The CDR3 loop is CASSDRGLYDIQYF. The CDR3 DNA reads as TGTGCCAGCAGCGACAGGGGGCTGTATGACATTCAGTACTTC.

V is TRBV28 and J is TRBJ1-2, with D perhaps matching TRBD1 (6 bases). The CDR3 totals 14 residues. The germline CDR1 and CDR2 sequences are MDHEN and SYDVKM. Between the trimmed V and J ends, which lost 5 bases and 7 bases, there was a span of 17 bases. DNA for the CDR3: TGTGCCAGCAGTATACTAAGACAGGAGCGTGGCTACACCTTC. Its protein is CASSILRQERGYTF.

The chain combines TRBV7-2 with TRBJ2-7, with D perhaps TRBD1 (6 bases). V dropped 4 bases and J dropped 3 bases, with 16 bases sitting between them. CDR3 length: 15 amino acids. CDR1 is SGHTA, CDR2 FQGNSA, per germline. The CDR3 nucleotides read TGTGCCAGCAGCTCCTACAGGGTTGGGAACTACGAGCAGTACTTC. As protein: CASSSYRVGNYEQYF.

The chain employs TRBV7-9 and TRBJ2-4; tentatively, D is TRBD2 (7 bases). The germline V gene has CDR1 SEHNR and CDR2 FQNEAQ (reference sequence). V lost 4 bases and J 0 bases, leaving 19 bases between the germline ends. This CDR3 has 18 residues. The CDR3, as DNA: TGTGCCAGCAGCTCCTGGCGGGGAGGGACAATAGCCAAAAACATTCAGTACTTC. It encodes CASSSWRGGTIAKNIQYF.

This clone was observed once. V gene TRBV10-3 combines with J gene TRBJ1-3; tentatively, D is TRBD1 (6 bases). The V gene lost 10 bases and the J gene lost 0 bases, with 13 bases spanning the gap. CDR3 size: 14 residues. Germline V gene lookup returns CDR1 ENHRY and CDR2 SYGVKD. The CDR3 DNA is TGTGCCACTCAAGGACAGCACTCTGGAAACACCATATATTTT. Translation: CATQGQHSGNTIYF.

The chain couples TRBV5-6 to TRBJ1-2, with D perhaps matching TRBD1 (5 bases). The germline gives CDR1 SGHDT, CDR2 YYEEEE. V lost 5 bases, J lost 5 bases, and 16 bases lay in between. CDR3 length: 14 residues. The CDR3 is CASRYTETVYGYTF. DNA of the CDR3: TGTGCCAGCAGATACACCGAGACAGTTTATGGCTACACCTTC.

The chain links TRBV6-1 to TRBJ1-4, with TRBD1 identical over 11 bases. There are 14 residues in the CDR3. Germline assignment: CDR1 MNHNS and CDR2 SASEGT. This chain's CDR3 is CGVKRTGGAEKLFF. The DNA for the CDR3 is TGTGGGGTGAAGAGGACAGGGGGCGCGGAAAAACTGTTTTTT.

V and J are TRBV19 and TRBJ1-5; tentatively, D is TRBD1 (5 bases). The V gene's germline CDR1 is LNHDA and CDR2 SQIVND (reference sequence). The CDR3 is 15 amino acids. Trimming stripped 10 bases from V and 5 bases from J, with 21 bases between. The CDR3, as DNA: TGTGCCACCCGTGGGCGCAGGACACTAGATCAGCCCCAGCATTTT. Its translation is CATRGRRTLDQPQHF.

V usage is TRBV6-1 and J usage is TRBJ2-5, with 7 nucleotides matching TRBD1. Germline lookup yields CDR1 MNHNS and CDR2 SASEGT. V was pared by 6 bases and J by 7 bases, with 14 bases of the junction left unmatched. CDR3 size: 15 residues. The CDR3 nucleotides are TGTGCCAGCAGCCCCACAGGGGACCCAAGTGGGACCCAGTACTTC. It yields the protein CASSPTGDPSGTQYF.